This entry lists 27 T cell receptor beta chains sequenced from one sample in a study of T-cell reconstitution after alpha-beta-depleted transplantation in children (dated by TCRdb to between 2015 and 2016). The library came from PCR. TCRdb shows the sequencer as Illumina HiSeq 2500. Molecular barcoding was employed in the preparation of TCR libraries, with unique molecular identifiers being used to normalize TCRbeta repertoire quantification. In-frame beta chains were kept once TCRdb had trimmed the public reads at Q25 with fastp and called clones with MiXCR. Duplicate CDR3 protein sequences are folded into a single record with the most common DNA and genes. This sample gives 350,000 to 400,000 distinct CDR3 sequences in total; 10% to 15% of them show up just once. The ten top clones hold approximately 4.2% of the sample. Specimen: PBMCs, collected from the stem cell graft. These receptors all come from a human donor who donated a stem cell graft to a child with Fanconi anemia.

In its sample, this clonotype was seen many times. This chain joins TRBV29-1 and TRBJ1-1; D gene unclear. The V and J ends lost 5 bases and 6 bases respectively, with 16 bases between them. The CDR3 sequence is 13 residues long. Germline V gene lookup returns CDR1 SQVTM and CDR2 ANQGSEA. The CDR3 region is CSVLLHVGSEAFF. For the CDR3, the DNA is TGCAGCGTTCTGTTGCACGTGGGATCTGAAGCTTTCTTT.

This clonotype appeared a few times. The chain recombines TRBV18 with TRBJ1-1, with D possibly TRBD1 on 5 matching bases. Germline CDR1 reads KGHSH; CDR2 reads LQKENI. Trimming took off 3 bases at V and 5 bases at J, with 13 bases between the two ends. The CDR3 contains 14 residues. The DNA of the CDR3 is TGTGCCAGCTCACCCTCTACAGGCGAGACTGAAGCTTTCTTT. Translated: CASSPSTGETEAFF. The whole variable domain, remainder taken from reference TRBV18 and TRBJ1-1, is NAGVMQNPRHLVRRRGQEARLRCSPMKGHSHVYWYRQLPEEGLKFMVYLQKENIIDESGMPKERFSAEFPKEGPSILRIQQVVRGDSAAYFCASSPSTGETEAFFGQGTRLTVV.

The chain combines TRBV20-1 with TRBJ1-1; D remains unclear. This CDR3 comprises 13 residues. V lost 3 bases and J lost 4, with 12 bases in between. Germline lookup yields CDR1 DFQATT and CDR2 SNEGSKA (reference sequence). The CDR3 DNA reads TGCAGTGCTAGTCGGCAGGAGGGCACTGAAGCTTTCTTT. It is translated as CSASRQEGTEAFF.

This clonotype was found many times. CDR3 residues: CASSRLAGTEQFF. For the CDR3, the DNA is TGTGCCAGCAGTCGACTAGCGGGGACAGAGCAGTTCTTC. J is TRBJ2-1 and V is TRBV6-2 or TRBV6-3, with 11 bases fitting TRBD2. CDR1 is MNHEY, CDR2 SVGEGT, per germline. J lost 10 bases, V lost 5 bases, and 4 bases had no gene match. The CDR3 has 13 residues.

The chain couples TRBV7-9 to TRBJ2-5, with a weak D call TRBD2 (5 bases). V lost 5 bases and J lost 2, with 12 bases in between. CDR1 SEHNR and CDR2 FQNEAQ come from the germline V gene (reference sequence). The CDR3 runs 14 residues. CDR3 sequence (DNA): TGTGCCAGCAGCCCAGGCGGGCAGCAAGAGACCCAGTACTTC. Translating gives CASSPGGQQETQYF. Using reference TRBV7-9 and TRBJ2-5 for the parts outside the CDR3, the full variable domain is DTGVSQNPRHKITKRGQNVTFRCDPISEHNRLYWYRQTLGQGPEFLTYFQNEAQLEKSRLLSDRFSAERPKGSFSTLEIQRTEQGDSAMYLCASSPGGQQETQYFGPGTRLLVL.

This clonotype was seen only a few times. The chain combines TRBV4-3 with TRBJ2-2; D is ambiguous. CDR1 is LGHNA, CDR2 YSLEER, per germline. Trimming removed 1 base at V and 2 bases at J, with 14 bases between. This CDR3 contains 17 residues. The CDR3 bases are TGCGCCAGCAGCCAAGTTTTTGCGGACCTCAACACCGGGGAGCTGTTTTTT. Protein sequence: CASSQVFADLNTGELFF.

Many counts were recorded for this clonotype. V usage is TRBV7-8 and J usage is TRBJ1-3, with TRBD1 matching over 8 bases. With V trimmed by 3 bases and J by 1 base, 2 bases remained unmatched. The CDR3 is 15 amino acids. The germline V gene encodes CDR1 SGHVS and CDR2 FQNEAQ. In nucleotides, the CDR3 is TGTGCCAGCAGCTTCCGGGACAGGTCTGGAAACACCATATATTTT. The encoded protein is CASSFRDRSGNTIYF. Variable domain in full (rest from reference TRBV7-8 and TRBJ1-3): GAGVSQSPRYKVAKRGQDVALRCDPISGHVSLFWYQQALGQGPEFLTYFQNEAQLDKSGLPSDRFFAERPEGSVSTLKIQRTQQEDSAVYLCASSFRDRSGNTIYFGEGSWLTVV.

The genes are TRBV6-5 and TRBJ2-3, with D uncertain. CDR1 and CDR2 from the germline V gene are MNHEY and SVGAGI. The CDR3 covers 16 residues. V was trimmed by 0 bases and J by 0 bases, leaving 10 bases between them. CDR3 nucleotides: TGTGCCAGCAGTTACTCCCCGGCTCCTAGCACAGATACGCAGTATTTT. It translates to CASSYSPAPSTDTQYF.

The table lists this clonotype with many counts. The rearrangement joins TRBV7-2 to TRBJ2-1; TRBD2 matches at 12 bases. Germline CDR1 is SGHTA and CDR2 is FQGNSA. The CDR3 is made up of 14 amino acids. The junction had 4 bases not matched to a gene; V was cut back by 6 bases and J by 7 bases. The DNA of the CDR3 is TGTGCCAGCAGACTAGCGGGGGGTAAGAATGAGCAGTTCTTC. This encodes CASRLAGGKNEQFF.

This clonotype occurred many times. The rearrangement links TRBV7-2 to TRBJ2-4, with 12 bases aligning to TRBD2. Germline values: CDR1 SGHTA, CDR2 FQGNSA. The CDR3 has 17 amino acids. The V gene end was trimmed by 5 bases and the J gene end by 8 bases; junction bases not matched to a gene: 13. The CDR3 loop reads CASSPRLAGASLDIQYF. The DNA for the CDR3 is TGTGCCAGCAGCCCAAGACTAGCGGGGGCTTCCCTTGACATTCAGTACTTC.

This clonotype occurred a few times. The rearrangement joins TRBV20-1 to TRBJ2-1; 12 bases match TRBD2. With 5 bases clipped from V and 1 base from J, the junction kept 6 bases outside the gene matches. CDR1 DFQATT and CDR2 SNEGSKA come from the germline V gene (reference sequence). The CDR3 has 16 amino acids. As DNA, the CDR3 is TGCAGTGCTTTCCTGACTAGCGGGGGATCCTACAATGAGCAGTTCTTC. Its translation: CSAFLTSGGSYNEQFF.

This clonotype appeared many times. V is TRBV12-3 or TRBV12-4 and J is TRBJ1-1; D is unresolved. The V end was cut by 2 bases, the J end by 0 bases, with 7 bases between. This CDR3 contains 14 residues. Here the CDR3 reads CASSLWQLNTEAFF. CDR3 bases: TGTGCCAGCAGTTTATGGCAGTTGAACACTGAAGCTTTCTTT.

The chain combines TRBV12-3 or TRBV12-4 with TRBJ2-1; 10 nucleotides align to TRBD2. The CDR3 extends over 15 amino acids. J gave up 7 bases and V 6 bases, and 9 bases lay outside the gene matches. Here the CDR3 reads CASSRERGGQNEQFF. The CDR3 region has the DNA TGTGCCAGCAGCCGAGAGCGGGGGGGCCAAAATGAGCAGTTCTTC.

This clonotype has a handful of counts. The chain has TRBV14 and TRBJ2-6, with D perhaps matching TRBD1 (5 bases). The CDR3 contains 12 residues. Per germline, CDR1 SGHDN and CDR2 FVKESK. V was clipped by 3 bases and J by 13 bases, with 10 bases between them. CDR3 region: CASSQTVRVLTF. The DNA for the CDR3 is TGTGCCAGCAGCCAGACAGTTAGGGTCCTGACTTTC.

This clonotype was seen a single time. The genes are TRBV19 and TRBJ1-2, with D tentatively TRBD1 (5 bases). The CDR3 has 14 residues. Germline CDR1 reads LNHDA; CDR2 reads SQIVND (reference sequence). With 3 bases removed from V and 1 base from J, the gap between germline ends came to 9 bases. CDR3 amino acids: CASSINGGNYGYTF. The CDR3 coding sequence is TGTGCCAGTAGTATTAACGGGGGTAACTATGGCTACACCTTC.

This clonotype was observed a few times. This sequence joins TRBV6-6 and TRBJ1-1; a weak D match, TRBD1 (5 bases). Germline CDR1 and CDR2: MNHNY and SVGAGI (reference sequence). Trimming removed 6 bases from V and 4 bases from J, with 12 bases in between. There are 13 residues in the CDR3. In DNA form, the CDR3 reads TGTGCCAGCAGCTGGGGGGTGGGCACTGAAGCTTTCTTT. Residues: CASSWGVGTEAFF.

The chain recombines TRBV4-2 with TRBJ2-1, with TRBD1 matching over 9 bases. V lost 4 bases and J lost 4; bases outside the gene matches: 5. The CDR3 totals 15 residues. From germline, CDR1 is LGHNA and CDR2 YNFKEQ. CDR3 protein: CASSPAGTGYNEQFF. CDR3 nucleotide sequence: TGTGCCAGCAGCCCCGCCGGGACAGGGTACAATGAGCAGTTCTTC.

This clonotype has at least ten counts. The rearrangement joins TRBV20-1 to TRBJ1-2; D ambiguous. The CDR3 is made up of 14 amino acids. Germline CDR1 and CDR2: DFQATT and SNEGSKA (reference sequence). V was pared by 4 bases and J by 8 bases, with 20 bases between. The CDR3 spells CSAIPLSDGGGYTF. Written as DNA, the CDR3 is TGCAGTGCTATTCCGTTATCGGATGGAGGGGGCTACACCTTC.

V gene TRBV10-1 combines with J gene TRBJ1-1, with D uncertain. Germline lookup yields CDR1 WNHNN and CDR2 SYGVQD (reference sequence). The CDR3 is made up of 12 amino acids. V shed 2 bases and J shed 11 bases, with 12 bases lying between them. CDR3 sequence reads: CASSEGHQWAFF. In DNA form, the CDR3 reads TGCGCCAGCAGTGAGGGGCACCAGTGGGCTTTCTTT.

This clonotype has at least ten counts. The chain employs TRBV7-6 and TRBJ2-1; D might be TRBD2 (5 bases). The CDR3 extends over 12 amino acids. Germline V gene lookup returns CDR1 SGHVS and CDR2 FNYEAQ. V dropped 5 bases and J dropped 7 bases, with 9 bases sitting between them. DNA of the CDR3: TGTGCCAGCAGCCAGTGGAGGAATGAGCAGTTCTTC. It encodes CASSQWRNEQFF.

On this clonotype itself: The CDR3 ends on some other residue instead of the conserved phenylalanine or tryptophan, so this is likely a read error. The chain recombines TRBV13 with TRBJ1-1; 7 bases line up with TRBD1. The V gene end was trimmed by 6 bases and the J gene end by 5 bases; junction bases not matched to a gene: 15. The germline gives CDR1 PRHDT, CDR2 FYEKMQ (reference sequence). The CDR3 is made up of 16 amino acids. The CDR3 region has the DNA TGTGCCAGCAGATTTAGAGCCGACAGGGTATGGACTGAAGCTTTCTGT. Translation gives CASRFRADRVWTEAFC.

V gene TRBV20-1 combines with J gene TRBJ2-7, with D uncertain. CDR1 and CDR2 from the germline V gene are DFQATT and SNEGSKA (reference sequence). The V end was cut by 5 bases, the J end by 5 bases, with 13 bases between. There are 12 residues in the CDR3. Here the CDR3 DNA reads TGCAGTGCTTCGGGCGGCGTCCACGAGCAGTACTTC. Residues: CSASGGVHEQYF.

This chain connects TRBV5-1 to TRBJ2-2, with a tentative D call TRBD1 (5 bases). This CDR3 is built from 14 residues. With 4 bases removed from V and 5 bases from J, the gap between germline ends came to 12 bases. Looked up from germline, CDR1 is SGHRS and CDR2 is YFSETQ. Here the CDR3 reads CASSPETDTGELFF. CDR3 bases: TGCGCCAGCAGCCCTGAGACAGATACCGGGGAGCTGTTTTTT. Based on the CDR3 plus reference TRBV5-1 and TRBJ2-2, the full variable domain is KAGVTQTPRYLIKTRGQQVTLSCSPISGHRSVSWYQQTPGQGLQFLFEYFSETQRNKGNFPGRFSGRQFSNSRSEMNVSTLELGDSALYLCASSPETDTGELFFGEGSRLTVL.

V and J are TRBV20-1 and TRBJ2-3; 7 positions agree with TRBD1. The germline V gene encodes CDR1 DFQATT and CDR2 SNEGSKA (reference sequence). Trimming at V came to 3 bases and at J to 0 bases, leaving 6 bases not matched to a gene. CDR3 size: 15 residues. CDR3 sequence: CSASGTEHSTDTQYF. DNA for the CDR3: TGCAGTGCTAGCGGGACAGAGCATAGCACAGATACGCAGTATTTT.

In its sample, this clonotype was seen a few times. This rearrangement joins TRBV4-2 to TRBJ1-5; D is possibly TRBD1 (5 bases). The CDR3 sequence is 14 residues long. Germline values: CDR1 LGHNA, CDR2 YNFKEQ. The ends were cut back, 0 bases at V and 5 bases at J, with 8 bases in the middle. CDR3 sequence reads: CASSQEGVDQPQHF. Here the CDR3 DNA reads TGTGCCAGCAGCCAAGAGGGGGTGGATCAGCCCCAGCATTTT.

The sample holds many counts of this clonotype. The V gene is TRBV7-2, the J gene TRBJ2-1; 8 nucleotides line up with TRBD2. V was clipped by 1 base and J by 8 bases; unmatched bases: 10. The CDR3 extends over 16 amino acids. Germline lookup yields CDR1 SGHTA and CDR2 FQGNSA. This chain's CDR3 is CASSLEVRGAIYEQFF. The CDR3 DNA is TGTGCCAGCAGCTTAGAGGTGCGGGGGGCCATCTATGAGCAGTTCTTC.

This clonotype occurred a few times. J is TRBJ2-1 and V is TRBV20-1, with 10 positions matching TRBD1. The J segment lost 6 bases and the V segment lost 4 bases, leaving 6 bases of the junction unmatched. Germline CDR1 is DFQATT and CDR2 is SNEGSKA (reference sequence). This CDR3 has 14 amino acids. This CDR3 is CSAIPGTGANEQFF. CDR3 DNA sequence: TGCAGTGCTATTCCCGGGACAGGGGCCAATGAGCAGTTCTTC.